This entry is about one T cell receptor (beta chain). V lost 2 bases to trimming and J lost 3 bases; unmatched junction nucleotides: 6. This CDR3 is built from 16 residues. In germline, CDR1 is MNHEY, CDR2 SMNVEV (reference sequence). This entry comes from a study of OX40 agonist ivuxolimab in advanced cancers. TCRdb keeps only in-frame clones here, not all; method: immunoSEQ multiplex PCR. The sample comprises over 30,000 clones, around four fifths of which are singletons, and 23% rests with the top ten. The chain has TRBV27 and TRBJ2-7; TRBD2 matches 11 bases. This clonotype originated in an adult with an advanced solid tumor such as melanoma, head and neck, liver or kidney cancer. The sample in question was CD4+ or CD8+ T cells sorted from blood, obtained in a trial of the OX40 agonist ivuxolimab. The CDR3 DNA is TGTGCCAGCAGTTTAGGCACTAGCGGGAGCTTCTACGAGCAGTACTTC. It yields the protein CASSLGTSGSFYEQYF.